Below, 25 T cell receptor beta chains from the same sample are listed, as sequenced in a study of shared clonotypes between healthy human individuals (dated by TCRdb to the early 2020s). CD8 naive samples consisted of CD45RO-negative cells that were positively selected for CCR7, yielding a CD45RA+CCR7+ population without TemRA cells. Libraries were constructed by the immunoSEQ multiplex PCR assay. This immuneACCESS table, as held by TCRdb, lists in-frame sequences with V and J called but not all clones. Of the missing ones, under half trace to an unresolved V gene in checked studies; the others have no known cause. The sample has over 2,000,000 clones on record, 80% to 95% of them singletons. In total, the top ten clones hold about 1.7% of the sample. Sequencing was performed on naive CD8+ T cells from PBMCs. The cell subset or site label here, explained by the study, means: CD45RA+CCR7+. All receptors come from a man aged 18 to 30 in good health. Some clones in this sample may be carry-over from other donors' samples.

This chain links TRBV5-6 with TRBJ2-5, with 8 bases aligning to TRBD1. The length of the CDR3 is 15 residues. J was trimmed by 5 bases and V by 3 bases; bases with no gene match: 9. CDR1 is SGHDT and CDR2 is YYEEEE in the germline V gene. The CDR3 here is CASSYAGGSRETQYF. DNA for the CDR3: TGTGCCAGCAGCTATGCAGGGGGCAGCAGGGAGACCCAGTACTTC.

About this clone itself: The identical CDR3 is also encoded by other nucleotide sequences in the sample. This rearrangement joins TRBV7-6 to TRBJ1-1; D unclear. V lost 5 bases and J 1 base, leaving 14 bases between the germline ends. The V gene's germline CDR1 is SGHVS and CDR2 FNYEAQ. CDR3 length: 15 amino acids. For the CDR3, the DNA is TGTGCCAGCAGCCTTGGGCCGCCAGGGAACACTGAAGCTTTCTTT. Protein: CASSLGPPGNTEAFF.

The rearrangement links TRBV11-2 to TRBJ2-7, with 11 bases matching TRBD2. Trimming removed 5 bases from V and 1 base from J; junction bases left unmatched: 4. Per germline, CDR1 SGHAT and CDR2 FQNNGV. The CDR3 totals 15 residues. The CDR3 sequence: CASSEGTSGSYEQYF. The CDR3 bases are TGTGCCAGCAGCGAAGGGACTAGCGGTTCCTACGAGCAGTACTTC. Combining the CDR3 with reference TRBV11-2 and TRBJ2-7 gives the whole variable domain EAGVAQSPRYKIIEKRQSVAFWCNPISGHATLYWYQQILGQGPKLLIQFQNNGVVDDSQLPKDRFSAERLKGVDSTLKIQPAKLEDSAVYLCASSEGTSGSYEQYFGPGTRLTVT.

The chain has TRBV29-1 and TRBJ2-2, with 9 bases fitting TRBD1. Germline-derived CDR1 and CDR2 are SQVTM and ANQGSEA. Trimming cost V 5 bases and J 4 bases; bases outside gene matches: 5. The CDR3 has 14 amino acids. The CDR3 is CSVRDRVFTGELFF. The CDR3 nucleotides read TGCAGCGTTCGGGACAGGGTGTTCACCGGGGAGCTGTTTTTT.

Of note for this clone: Other nucleotide sequences in the sample specify the same CDR3. The V and J genes are TRBV27 and TRBJ2-2; D may be TRBD1 (6 bases). The CDR3 spans 16 residues. Germline CDR1 is MNHEY and CDR2 is SMNVEV (reference sequence). V was pared by 3 bases and J by 5 bases, with 16 bases between. In nucleotides, the CDR3 is TGTGCCAGCAGTTTGGTCGGACCGAGGGGGACCGGGGAGCTGTTTTTT. This sequence encodes CASSLVGPRGTGELFF.

About this clone: This sample also contains other DNA sequences that code for the same CDR3. This chain uses TRBV15 with TRBJ2-6, with D possibly being TRBD1 (6 bases). This CDR3 has 16 amino acids. Germline CDR1 and CDR2: LNHNV and YYDKDF (reference sequence). The V gene lost 0 bases and the J gene lost 0 bases, with 6 bases spanning the gap. The CDR3 is CATSRDRGSGANVLTF. The CDR3 DNA reads as TGTGCCACCAGCAGAGACAGGGGCTCTGGGGCCAACGTCCTGACTTTC.

This sequence joins TRBV28 and TRBJ2-1; D gene unclear. Germline loops: CDR1 MDHEN, CDR2 SYDVKM. V was pared by 6 bases and J by 5 bases, with 2 bases between. This CDR3 has 10 amino acids. In DNA form, the CDR3 reads TGTGCCAGCAGGAACAATGAGCAGTTCTTC. Protein: CASRNNEQFF.

V gene TRBV7-3 combines with J gene TRBJ2-1; 8 positions agree with TRBD2. This CDR3 spans 13 amino acids. Germline V gene lookup returns CDR1 SGHTA and CDR2 FQGTGA. The junction had 6 bases not matched to a gene; V was cut back by 4 bases and J by 10 bases. The CDR3 DNA follows: TGTGCCAGCAGCTCGGTAGCGGGAAACGAGCAGTTCTTC. Translation gives CASSSVAGNEQFF. Using reference TRBV7-3 and TRBJ2-1 for the parts outside the CDR3, the full variable domain is GAGVSQTPSNKVTEKGKYVELRCDPISGHTALYWYRQSLGQGPEFLIYFQGTGAADDSGLPNDRFFAVRPEGSVSTLKIQRTERGDSAVYLCASSSVAGNEQFFGPGTRLTVL.

The chain employs TRBV13 and TRBJ2-7; 10 bases agree with TRBD1. Germline CDR1 reads PRHDT; CDR2 reads FYEKMQ (reference sequence). Unmatched junction bases numbered 9, after V lost 3 bases and J lost 4 bases. The CDR3 has 16 amino acids. The CDR3 protein is CASSFGRTGGYYEQYF. In DNA, the CDR3 is TGTGCCAGCAGCTTCGGGAGGACAGGGGGTTATTACGAGCAGTACTTC.

The rearrangement uses TRBV11-2 and TRBJ2-7; the D is unclear. Per germline, CDR1 SGHAT and CDR2 FQNNGV. Trimming stripped 5 bases from V and 3 bases from J, with 17 bases between. CDR3 length equals 15 residues. The CDR3 DNA is TGTGCCAGCAGCCCCCCGCGGTCCCCGGGCTACGAGCAGTACTTC. This sequence encodes CASSPPRSPGYEQYF.

Comment on this clone: The sample carries other DNA sequences with the same CDR3. V and J are TRBV7-3 and TRBJ2-1; 13 nucleotides line up with TRBD2. The CDR3 spans 16 residues. V was clipped by 1 base and J by 4 bases; unmatched bases: 1. CDR1 is SGHTA, CDR2 FQGTGA, per germline. CDR3 nucleotides: TGTGCCAGCAGCTTAATGGGACTAGCGGGATACAATGAGCAGTTCTTC. This sequence encodes CASSLMGLAGYNEQFF.

The chain couples TRBV13 to TRBJ2-7; D perhaps matches TRBD1 (5 bases). The germline V and J ends were trimmed by 7 bases and 9 bases, with 16 bases remaining between them. CDR1 is PRHDT, CDR2 FYEKMQ, per germline (reference sequence). The CDR3 consists of 12 residues. The DNA for the CDR3 is TGTGCCAGCACCGACGGTGGGGCGGTGCAGTACTTC. Residues: CASTDGGAVQYF.

The chain is built from TRBV27 and TRBJ2-7; D is perhaps TRBD2 (7 bases). There are 14 residues in the CDR3. The V gene's germline CDR1 is MNHEY and CDR2 SMNVEV (reference sequence). The ends were cut back, 10 bases at V and 2 bases at J, with 18 bases in the middle. The CDR3 DNA is TGTGCCACCCGAATAGGGGGGGGAGCCTACGAGCAGTACTTC. Protein: CATRIGGGAYEQYF.

V is TRBV13 and J is TRBJ2-7, with D possibly being TRBD2 (6 bases). In germline, CDR1 is PRHDT, CDR2 FYEKMQ (reference sequence). This CDR3 is 16 amino acids long. Trimming cost V 0 bases and J 1 base, with 13 bases left between them. The CDR3 DNA is TGTGCCAGCAGCTTAGGCTCGGGGGTCGGATCCTACGAGCAGTACTTC. Its protein is CASSLGSGVGSYEQYF.

This sequence joins TRBV28 and TRBJ1-2; no clear D. Trimming removed 6 bases from V and 8 bases from J, with 16 bases in between. The germline CDR1 and CDR2 sequences are MDHEN and SYDVKM. The CDR3 loop spans 13 amino acids. The CDR3: CASRLLGSKGYTF. In DNA form, the CDR3 reads TGTGCCAGCAGGTTGTTGGGGTCTAAAGGCTACACCTTC.

The gene calls are TRBV7-9 and TRBJ1-1; D call uncertain. V lost 5 bases and J 0 bases, leaving 16 bases between the germline ends. The germline V gene encodes CDR1 SEHNR and CDR2 FQNEAQ (reference sequence). This CDR3 has 16 residues. CDR3 nucleotides: TGTGCCAGCAGCCCCATGGACGGACCTATGAACACTGAAGCTTTCTTT. Translation: CASSPMDGPMNTEAFF.

The J gene is TRBJ1-1, the V gene TRBV10-3, with 7 positions matching TRBD1. Germline CDR1 ENHRY, CDR2 SYGVKD. V shed 4 bases, J shed 6 bases, and the junction held 14 bases outside the gene matches. This CDR3 comprises 16 residues. The CDR3 is CAISANTRGRGPEAFF. CDR3 in DNA: TGTGCCATCAGTGCAAACACTCGCGGGAGGGGGCCTGAAGCTTTCTTT.

J is TRBJ1-1 and V is TRBV10-3; D call uncertain. Germline CDR1 ENHRY, CDR2 SYGVKD. V lost 3 bases and J lost 7, with 12 bases in between. The CDR3 sequence is 13 residues long. The CDR3 is CAISDRDTIEAFF. The CDR3 DNA follows: TGTGCCATCAGTGATCGGGATACCATTGAAGCTTTCTTT.

The rearrangement joins TRBV10-3 to TRBJ2-7; D is uncertain. The V and J ends lost 6 bases and 1 base respectively, with 7 bases between them. Looked up from germline, CDR1 is ENHRY and CDR2 is SYGVKD. The CDR3 runs 12 residues. CDR3 region: CAIRDGSYEQYF. DNA for the CDR3: TGTGCCATCAGAGACGGGTCCTACGAGCAGTACTTC.

V usage is TRBV19 and J usage is TRBJ2-2; 9 bases map to TRBD1. V shed 5 bases and J 0 bases; nucleotides not matched to a gene: 7. The CDR3 has 17 amino acids. Germline CDR1 LNHDA, CDR2 SQIVND (reference sequence). The CDR3 nucleotides are TGTGCCAGTAGTCACGACAGGGGGATAACGAACACCGGGGAGCTGTTTTTT. Translated, it gives CASSHDRGITNTGELFF.

This chain links TRBV7-9 with TRBJ2-7; D perhaps matches TRBD1 (5 bases). The germline V gene has CDR1 SEHNR and CDR2 FQNEAQ (reference sequence). The CDR3 is 15 amino acids. The V and J ends lost 1 base and 3 bases respectively, with 13 bases between them. For the CDR3, the DNA is TGTGCCAGCAGCTTAGTTGGCCAGGGCATCTACGAGCAGTACTTC. This codes for CASSLVGQGIYEQYF.

This clone was detected once. V is TRBV9 and J is TRBJ2-3; 15 nucleotides agree with TRBD2. The CDR3 runs to 19 residues. V shed 4 bases, J shed 1 base, and the junction held 10 bases outside the gene matches. Germline values: CDR1 SGDLS, CDR2 YYNGEE. The chain's CDR3 is CASSSPGLAGGGGTDTQYF. The CDR3 DNA reads TGTGCCAGCAGCTCTCCGGGACTAGCGGGAGGCGGGGGCACAGATACGCAGTATTTT.

V gene TRBV28 combines with J gene TRBJ1-3; a weak D match, TRBD1 (5 bases). This CDR3 comprises 16 residues. Germline CDR1 and CDR2: MDHEN and SYDVKM. V was pared by 6 bases and J by 0 bases, with 15 bases between. CDR3 sequence: CASSGTVRYSGNTIYF. CDR3 nucleotides: TGTGCCAGCAGCGGGACTGTTCGTTACTCTGGAAACACCATATATTTT.

This clone is a singleton in its sample. The chain has TRBV27 and TRBJ1-3, with no clear D. Trimming cost V 5 bases and J 8 bases, with 16 bases left between them. The germline V gene encodes CDR1 MNHEY and CDR2 SMNVEV (reference sequence). This CDR3 comprises 14 residues. The DNA of the CDR3 is TGTGCCAGCAGTCCCCGGACGTTCGGAGACACCATATATTTT. This gives the protein CASSPRTFGDTIYF.

The V and J genes are TRBV27 and TRBJ2-1; D possibly matches TRBD1 or TRBD2 (5 bases each). CDR1 and CDR2 (germline): MNHEY, SMNVEV (reference sequence). The CDR3 spans 16 residues. V was trimmed by 6 bases and J by 0 bases, leaving 15 bases between them. Written as DNA, the CDR3 is TGTGCCAGCAGGATTATTGGGGGAAGCTCCTACAATGAGCAGTTCTTC. The encoded protein is CASRIIGGSSYNEQFF.